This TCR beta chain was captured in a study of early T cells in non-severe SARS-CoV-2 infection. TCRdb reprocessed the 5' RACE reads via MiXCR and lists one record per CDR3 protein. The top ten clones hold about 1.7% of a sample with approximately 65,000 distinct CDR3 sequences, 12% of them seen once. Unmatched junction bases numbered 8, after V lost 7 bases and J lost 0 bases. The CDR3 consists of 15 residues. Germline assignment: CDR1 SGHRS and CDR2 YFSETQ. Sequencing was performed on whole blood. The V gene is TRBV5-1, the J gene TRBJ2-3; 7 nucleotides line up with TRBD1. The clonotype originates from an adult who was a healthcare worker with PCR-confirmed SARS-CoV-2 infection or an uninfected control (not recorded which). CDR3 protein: CASGSGTASTDTQYF. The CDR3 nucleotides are TGCGCCAGCGGATCCGGGACAGCAAGCACAGATACGCAGTATTTT.